Listed here is a single T cell receptor beta chain. Its target is not known. Uncultured naive and memory CD4+ T cells supplied DNA for deep TCR-beta sequencing. Repertoires were generated with immunoSEQ multiplex PCR, while TCRdb's copy carries only in-frame clones and drops some. The sample shows 60,000 or so clones, roughly 93% of them seen only once. This record belongs to a study of CD4 T cells in relation to SARS-CoV-2 and coronaviruses. Across the whole study: Crossreactive spike epitopes shared across donors were mapped to their HLA restriction.

Study results and caveats: No donor gave both pre-pandemic and post-infection samples.

Before the COVID-19 pandemic, during about 2010-2019, CD4+ T cells were taken from unexposed donors. The sample taken for sequencing was naive CD4+ T cells from PBMCs. As for subset: naive CD4+ T cells isolated by negative enrichment. The sequence derives from a human donor in good health.

CDR3 protein: CASSYRRNTEAFF. The CDR3 nucleotides are TGTGCCAGCAGTTACCGACGGAACACTGAAGCTTTCTTT. The V and J genes are TRBV6-5 and TRBJ1-1; D gene uncertain. Germline V gene sequence: CDR1 MNHEY, CDR2 SVGAGI. The CDR3 covers 13 residues. Trimming cost V 2 bases and J 1 base, with 5 bases left between them.